The sequence of this T cell receptor (beta chain) was determined in a study of CD8+ T cells in alopecia areata (dated by TCRdb to 2017 to 2018). Broadly, across the study: Treated patients were enrolled in an open-label pilot trial of oral tofacitinib at 5 to 10 mg twice daily for moderate-to-severe alopecia areata. Scalp clonality was compared across normal scalp (n=4), patchy alopecia areata scalp (n=8), and alopecia totalis/universalis scalp (n=8). RNA was extracted with the PAXgene miRNA kit for fixed scalp, the miRNeasy kit for PBMCs, and the RNeasy kit for mouse skin. Biopsies were taken from tofacitinib-treated patients at baseline and again at 4 and 24 weeks into treatment, and several of those patients also had a later scalp biopsy. Patients stayed on tofacitinib for 6 to 18 months and then had 6 months of follow-up off drug so that delayed response and recurrence could be assessed. TCRbeta CDR3 regions were amplified by immunoSEQ multiplex PCR with 35 Vbeta forward and 13 Jbeta reverse primers. On the human side, TCRbeta sequencing was run on scalp tissue and on sorted CD4+ and CD8+ peripheral blood T cells from healthy controls and from alopecia areata patients with either patchy or totalis/universalis disease. The study used high-throughput TCRbeta sequencing to examine T cell clonal expansion in alopecia areata, in both the C3H/HeJ mouse model and human patients. In treated patients, disease severity was measured using the SALT score, which gives the percentage of scalp surface area affected.

The CDR3, from cysteine to phenylalanine, totals 14 residues. Here the CDR3 DNA is all that survives: 42 bases in frame from base 1. V is cut back by 1 base and J by 11 bases, with 12 bases in the junction unmatched. CDR1 GTSNPN and CDR2 SVGIG were looked up in the germline V gene (reference sequence). Library method: the immunoSEQ multiplex PCR assay. RNA was extracted from all samples and reverse transcribed into cDNA as template for TCR sequencing. SuperScript III was used for first-strand cDNA synthesis, primed with a 2:1 mix of oligo-dT and random hexamers. A synthetic immune receptor repertoire was used to gauge amplification bias, and whatever bias remained was removed computationally. The study's own analysis went as follows. Raw reads were preprocessed to remove errors, and CDR3 was defined according to IMGT conventions as the region from the conserved cysteine to phenylalanine. To get clonality, Shannon entropy was normalized by log2 of the number of productive unique TCRs and the result was subtracted from 1. Whether scalp clones were CD4 or CD8 was inferred by matching scalp TCRbeta sequences against CD4 and CD8 repertoires sorted from blood. Drawn from immuneACCESS, this table holds only the in-frame rearrangements with V and J called that TCRdb kept. Clones are partly lost; checked studies trace under half to an unresolved V gene and leave the rest unexplained. V and J calls and clone size are as listed in that table; D and trimming were resolved from the DNA. This sample lists about 150,000 clones; 45% to 60% were detected once. The ten biggest clones cover about 16% of the sample.

Details on this clone: This receptor's antigen is unknown. Per-base quality was not reported, and no clone a single base away is much larger than it.

The sample's time point label, decoded: roughly 27 days on oral tofacitinib. Explained via the paper, the treatment or condition label denotes: oral pan-JAK inhibitor, 5-10 mg twice daily. Peripheral blood and lesional scalp punch biopsies were obtained from patients with alopecia areata. After PBMCs were isolated by density centrifugation and stained for CD3, CD4 and CD8, a FACSAria was used to sort CD4+ and CD8+ T cells. What the study reported, not specific to this receptor: Resident alphabeta T cells in normal human skin are also sequenced, complicating scalp TCR repertoire analysis, unlike mouse skin dominated by gammadelta T cells. Tofacitinib significantly lowered scalp clonality and the number of expanded CD8+ clones among the top 100 scalp clones. Because the treated cohort was small and had just a single nonresponder, larger studies are needed to establish links between baseline CD8+ expansion and response. Compared with normal scalp, lesional scalp had higher clonality and more expanded CD8+ clones, particularly in alopecia totalis/universalis, a pattern that suggests antigenic drive. During tofacitinib treatment, many expanded lesional clones remained in scalp and blood, and this persistence may partly explain relapse after treatment is stopped. Shared TCR sequences between patients were less evident than in mice, which may be partly attributable to HLA diversity in the patient population.

The rearranged segments are TRBV30 and TRBJ1-1; the central 8 bases match TRBD1. This sequence originates from a human donor with alopecia areata. The material sequenced was CD8+ T cells sorted from blood, taken at week 4, from a patient treated with tofacitinib. DNA sequence: TGTGCCTGGAGTGAGGGACAGGTGGAAGTGGGCGCTTTCTTT. Translated, it reads CAWSEGQVEVGAFF.